This TCR beta chain was recovered during a study of follicular helper T cells after annual influenza vaccination. As for the study in general: Across the 2013-2014, 2014-2015 and 2015-2016 vaccination seasons, some subjects were resampled.

A note on this clone: Its antigen is undetermined.

This sample's time point: 2014-2015 season, pre-vaccination. Non-naive CD4+CXCR5+PD-1+ cTfh were sorted into ICOS+CD38+ and ICOS-CD38- fractions. Here immunoSEQ multiplex PCR was the method, and the copy in TCRdb shows in-frame clones only, minus some. The profile shows several thousand clones, 82% of them singletons. The CDR3 is 12 amino acids. V was cut by 5 bases and J by 1 base, with 3 bases left in between. Germline-derived CDR1 and CDR2 are SGHVS and FQNEAQ. Study-wide points: Just about 9-21% of cells analyzed had recovered productive TCRB sequences. Day 7 ICOS+CD38+ clones were most often found later in ICOS-CD38- cTfh cells.

The receptor comes from an adult who received the influenza vaccine. The specimen comprised CXCR5+ CD38- circulating T follicular helper cells from blood, sampled on the day of influenza vaccination. Subset given: circulating Tfh, non-naive CD4+CXCR5+PD-1+ (ICOS+CD38+ or ICOS-CD38-). The V gene is TRBV7-8, the J gene TRBJ1-3; D gene ambiguous. The CDR3 DNA is TGTGCCAGCAGCCTATCTGGAAACACCATATATTTT. This gives the protein CASSLSGNTIYF.